This TCR beta chain was sequenced in a study of blood T cell repertoires in COVID-19. Assay used: immunoSEQ multiplex PCR; TCRdb lists only in-frame clones, some missing. The profile shows some 45,000 clones, roughly 90% of them singletons. This CDR3 is built from 15 residues. CDR1 is SGHRS, CDR2 YFSETQ, per germline. Between the trimmed V and J ends, which lost 1 base and 8 bases, there was a span of 18 bases. V usage is TRBV5-1 and J usage is TRBJ1-2; maybe TRBD1 (6 bases). The sample taken for sequencing was peripheral blood. This clonotype originated in a human donor in a cohort sampled during active COVID-19. In DNA, the CDR3 is TGCGCCAGCAGCTTGTCGCGACAGGTCGGACGGGGCTACACCTTC. It encodes CASSLSRQVGRGYTF.